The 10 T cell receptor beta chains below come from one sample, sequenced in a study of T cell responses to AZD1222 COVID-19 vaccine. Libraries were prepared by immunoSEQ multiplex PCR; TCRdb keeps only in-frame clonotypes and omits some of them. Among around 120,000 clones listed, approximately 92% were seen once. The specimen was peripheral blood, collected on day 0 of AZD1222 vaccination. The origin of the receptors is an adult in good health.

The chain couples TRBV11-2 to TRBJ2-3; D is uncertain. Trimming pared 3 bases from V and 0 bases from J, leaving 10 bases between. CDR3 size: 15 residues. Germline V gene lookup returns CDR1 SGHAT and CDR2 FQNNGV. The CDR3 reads CASSFSPSSTDTQYF. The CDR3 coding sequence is TGTGCCAGCAGCTTTTCACCTTCTAGCACAGATACGCAGTATTTT.

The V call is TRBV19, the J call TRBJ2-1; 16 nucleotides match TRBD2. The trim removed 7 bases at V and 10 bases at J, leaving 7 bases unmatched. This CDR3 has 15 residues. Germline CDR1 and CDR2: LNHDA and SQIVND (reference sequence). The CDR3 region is CASNPPGLAGGEQFF. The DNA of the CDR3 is TGTGCCAGTAACCCGCCGGGACTAGCGGGAGGGGAGCAGTTCTTC.

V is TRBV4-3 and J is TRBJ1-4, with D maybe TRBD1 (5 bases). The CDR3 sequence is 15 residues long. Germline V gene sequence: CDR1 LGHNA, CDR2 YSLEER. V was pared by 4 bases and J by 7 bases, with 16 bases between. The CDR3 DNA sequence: TGCGCCAGCAGCCCCCTTGAAGGGGCGGCTGAAAAACTGTTTTTT. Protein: CASSPLEGAAEKLFF.

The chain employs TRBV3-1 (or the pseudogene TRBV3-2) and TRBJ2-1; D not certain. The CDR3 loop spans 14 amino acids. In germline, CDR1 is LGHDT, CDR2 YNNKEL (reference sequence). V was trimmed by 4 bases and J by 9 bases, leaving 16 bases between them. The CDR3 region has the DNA TGTGCCAGCAGCCCTATTCCTTGGGGTGGTGAGCAGTTCTTC. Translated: CASSPIPWGGEQFF.

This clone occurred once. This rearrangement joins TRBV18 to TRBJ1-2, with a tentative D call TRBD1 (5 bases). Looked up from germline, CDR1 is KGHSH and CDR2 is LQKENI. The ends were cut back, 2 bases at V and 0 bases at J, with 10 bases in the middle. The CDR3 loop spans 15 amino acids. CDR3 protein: CASSPGTDTNYGYTF. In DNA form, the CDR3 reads TGTGCCAGCTCACCAGGGACGGATACTAACTATGGCTACACCTTC.

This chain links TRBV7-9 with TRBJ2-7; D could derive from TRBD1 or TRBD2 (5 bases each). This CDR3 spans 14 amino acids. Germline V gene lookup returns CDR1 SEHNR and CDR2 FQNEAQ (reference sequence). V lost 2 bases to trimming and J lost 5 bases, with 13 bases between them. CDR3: CASSLPGPLDEQYF. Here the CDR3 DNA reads TGTGCCAGCAGCTTACCGGGACCCCTGGACGAGCAGTACTTC. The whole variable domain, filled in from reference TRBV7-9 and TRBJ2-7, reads DTGVSQNPRHKITKRGQNVTFRCDPISEHNRLYWYRQTLGQGPEFLTYFQNEAQLEKSRLLSDRFSAERPKGSFSTLEIQRTEQGDSAMYLCASSLPGPLDEQYFGPGTRLTVT.

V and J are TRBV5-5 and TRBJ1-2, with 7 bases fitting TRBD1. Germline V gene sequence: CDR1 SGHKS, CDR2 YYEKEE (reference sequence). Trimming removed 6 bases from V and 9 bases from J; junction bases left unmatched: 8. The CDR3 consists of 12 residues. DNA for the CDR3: TGTGCCAGCACCCCGGACAGGTTGAGCTACACCTTC. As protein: CASTPDRLSYTF.

The CDR3 reads CASSPYYGEQFF. CDR3 bases: TGTGCCAGCTCACCGTACTACGGTGAGCAGTTCTTC. This rearrangement joins TRBV18 to TRBJ2-1; no clear D. Trimming removed 3 bases from V and 9 bases from J, with 9 bases in between. The germline gives CDR1 KGHSH, CDR2 LQKENI. This CDR3 has 12 residues.

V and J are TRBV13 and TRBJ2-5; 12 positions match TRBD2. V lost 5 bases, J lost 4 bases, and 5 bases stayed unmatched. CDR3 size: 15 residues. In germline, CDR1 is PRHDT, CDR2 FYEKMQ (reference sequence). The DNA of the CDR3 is TGTGCCAGCAGCATACTAGCGGGGGGTTTAGAGACCCAGTACTTC. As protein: CASSILAGGLETQYF.

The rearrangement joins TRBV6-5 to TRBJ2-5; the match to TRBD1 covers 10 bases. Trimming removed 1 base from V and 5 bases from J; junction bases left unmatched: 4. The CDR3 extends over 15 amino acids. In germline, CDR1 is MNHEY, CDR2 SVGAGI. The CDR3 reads CASSYWGQGKETQYF. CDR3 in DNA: TGTGCCAGCAGTTACTGGGGACAGGGGAAGGAGACCCAGTACTTC.